The text below deals with one TCR beta chain. No cognate antigen has been identified for it. Per-base quality was not reported, and no clone a single base away is much larger than it. This record comes from a study of cytomegalovirus exposure and HLA in healthy donors (dated by TCRdb to about 2017). About the study as a whole: According to an earlier analysis of several hundred of the donors, about 170 million T cells yielded 90 million to 130 million unique TCR beta sequences and about 280 Gb of sequence data. The number of donors typed differed by locus, with about 620-630 for A, B, C, DRB1 and DQB1, around 500 for DQA1, over 600 for DPA1, and under 490 for DPB1. Donor age, sex, ethnicity and CMV serostatus were compiled together with the repertoire data. The study was designed to test whether signatures of past pathogen exposure could be identified by cataloging public T cell receptors. A separate validation cohort of roughly 130 different subjects was used in addition to the roughly 700-subject first cohort. Genome-wide SNP genotypes for about 55% of the roughly 670 donors were used in a later genetic analysis, which treated that subset as a discovery cohort. The study used immunosequencing to profile the T cell repertoires of 670 or so subjects and linked those repertoires to cytomegalovirus serostatus. Roughly 300 gigabases of sequencing data and roughly 81 million unique TCR sequences made up an early release that covered 500 to 650 HLA-typed donors. Among roughly 400 genotyped donors of the cohort, an average of around 220,000 unique TCR beta nucleotide sequences was sequenced per donor, of which 15% to 20% were non-productive. An earlier analysis of several hundred of the donors applied high-throughput TCR beta sequencing to assess whether each TCR beta V gene segment acted as functional or pseudogenic. All discovery cohort repertoires had been generated using a single sequencing platform. Roughly 5 DR-DQ haplotypes were handled as single units for association and clustering, since linkage in the cohort was strong. Rather than using new phenotypic data, the later analysis identified candidate immune exposures from TCR beta sequences and from how often those sequences occurred across donors. Both class I and class II loci were covered by HLA typing, at four-digit resolution. A later analysis re-analyzed previously published TCR beta repertoires from about 600 donors and added high-resolution HLA genotyping to study TCR occurrence patterns. The genetic ancestry cluster associated with self-reported Caucasian donors included 81% of the roughly 390 genotyped donors. To predict cytomegalovirus infection status, the study brought together high-throughput TCR immunosequencing, statistical association of individual TCRs with disease status, and machine learning. General findings and caveats noted by the study authors: V-gene and J-gene trimming of TCR beta chains was associated with a missense DCLRE1C variant in a later genetic analysis, and the association was replicated in an independent cohort. The classifier was reported to diagnose cytomegalovirus status with high specificity and sensitivity in both the original cohort and the validation cohort. Specific HLA alleles were associated with over 15,000 TCR beta sequences at a false discovery rate of 0.05 in a later analysis. Roughly uniform sequencing depth across donors was assumed in presence/absence analyses, although this assumption may not hold. The only immune exposure information available for the cohort was CMV serostatus. A few of the identified cytomegalovirus-associated TCR beta chains were confirmed in vitro to be specific for cytomegalovirus antigens. Most TCR sequences were observed very rarely across donors, whereas some public TCRs were present in many individuals. A later genetic analysis reported fewer N-insertions in productive TCRs among donors in an Asian-associated ancestry cluster than the roughly 650-donor mean. The 87-base-pair reads could not distinguish some IMGT-functional V segments, including TRBV6-2 and TRBV6-3, so those segments were excluded. The authors suggested that the approach could potentially be extended to other disease states and immunological phenotypes. Strong co-occurrence of HLA alleles, especially DR and DQ, made assigning TCR associations to individual alleles difficult. Several of the top co-occurrence clusters appeared to be linked to parvovirus B19, influenza, CMV and Epstein-Barr virus, according to a later analysis. In an earlier analysis of 587 of the donors, most TCR beta V segments appeared in productive rearrangements about 87% or about 30% of the time, broadly matching IMGT annotations. In a later analysis, TCR association rates were found to vary across HLA loci, with the most associated TCRs seen for DRB1 alleles and the fewest for HLA-C alleles. The earlier analysis of 587 of the donors excluded seventeen rarely observed V segments, including chromosome 9 orphons, because counts were too low. In a later analysis, HLA-associated TCR beta chains were found to be more clonally expanded and to have lower generation probabilities than equally common non-associated chains. A further reported finding was that TCR beta sequences accurately predicted the HLA-A and HLA-B alleles for most subjects in the first cohort. A later analysis found that most CMV-associated TCR beta chains appeared HLA-restricted, with HLA associations seemingly driven largely by CMV exposure. In the study, around 150 TCR beta chains were listed as associated with cytomegalovirus. HLA typing was unavailable for some donors at each locus, so association tests used only the typed subset. This cohort had only TCR beta chains sequenced, and the lack of alpha or paired-chain data limited which features could be detected. Correlated functional status among segregating V segments might reflect linkage disequilibrium, but an unknown experimental factor could not be ruled out. A cluster of highly shared sequence variants was judged likely to represent a technical artifact of the sequencing pipeline.

The cohort consisted of fewer than 700 healthy bone marrow donors. All cohort members were sampled while nominally healthy, although unrecorded immune exposures were likely present. The donor was CMV seropositive and belonged to the group of a few hundred seropositive cohort members. Each donor provided a peripheral blood sample, and peripheral blood mononuclear cells were used for TCR beta sequencing. Genomic DNA extraction from the blood cell samples was performed with the Qiagen DNeasy Blood Extraction Kit. The library came from the immunoSEQ multiplex PCR assay. For the multiplex PCR, a mixture combining 60 forward primers for TCR Vbeta segments and 13 reverse primers for TCR Jbeta segments was used. A multiplex PCR assay on genomic DNA amplified the CDR3 region of rearranged TCR beta genes. On the Illumina HiSeq System, the amplified TCR beta libraries were sequenced as 87-base-pair reads. The source study handled its data this way. A later analysis counted around 72 million unique TCR beta chains across the 550 to 800 repertoires, and some 11 million of these chains were shared by at least two donors. Raw reads were error-corrected and collapsed into unique sequences with a nearest-neighbor algorithm that merged closely related sequences to remove PCR and sequencing errors. Alignment of CDR3 sequences to IMGT reference sequences was used to assign V, D and J gene segments. Each retained sequence needed at least a six-nucleotide match to both a V gene segment and a J gene segment. A rearrangement was called productive if the CDR3 had no stop codons and remained in frame with V and J, and every other rearrangement was called non-productive. CDR3 was defined according to IMGT convention as the region running from the second conserved V-encoded cysteine to the conserved J-encoded phenylalanine. In an earlier analysis of around 640 of the donors, sequences lacking an unambiguous match to a single V gene segment were excluded. In an earlier analysis of 500 to 750 of the donors, V segments were called functional above 56.7% productive rearrangements and were called segregating when the between-donor standard deviation exceeded 5%. A statistical classification framework was developed to diagnose cytomegalovirus status using the catalog of TCR beta chain sequences. In a later analysis, V and J genes were assigned by comparing TCR nucleotide sequences against IMGT/GENE-DB human TR gene sequences. A later analysis assigned CDR3 sequences and most-parsimonious VDJ recombination scenarios with the TCRdist pipeline. A later analysis defined each TCR beta chain by its CDR3 amino acid sequence plus V-gene family, and excluded reads lacking a unique V-gene family. As a way to deal with suspected cross-contamination and a sequencing artifact, a later analysis dropped hundreds of nucleotide sequences that were highly shared and had low generation probability. For each public chain, a later analysis derived a clonal expansion index from normalized ranks of inferred template counts within each repertoire. In a later analysis, generation probabilities were computed with a VDJ recombination model fitted to out-of-frame rearrangements, and the resulting probabilities were checked against IGoR. A later analysis scored TCR-TCR, TCR-HLA and TCR-CMV co-occurrence with hypergeometric tests, applying a repertoire-size bias correction to TCR pairs. To estimate false discovery rates, a later analysis permuted the HLA or CMV assignments 20 times. In a later analysis, co-occurring TCRs were grouped with DBSCAN, and TCRdist sequence similarity was added when clustering was performed within HLA-allele-positive subsets. Repertoires with fewer than 30,000 or more than 120,000 public chains, plus five repertoires with anomalous nucleotide sharing, were excluded from co-occurrence clustering. Not all clones reach the TCRdb copy of this immuneACCESS table, which keeps in-frame sequences only. Checked studies attribute under half of the gap to unresolved V genes and leave the rest unexplained. The DNA was the basis for D and trimming; V, J and clone size are from that table. For this sample the table gives 180,000 or so clones, of which approximately 78% were detected only once. The ten largest account for under 7.5% of the sample.

CDR1 and CDR2 were assigned from the germline V gene as SGHRS and YFSETQ. CDR3 length: 15 amino acids, cysteine to phenylalanine. The entry retains the CDR3 DNA only, 45 bases that are in frame from base 1. Cut back by 7 bases and 0 bases, the V and J ends lie 16 bases apart. Sequencing was performed on PBMCs. The chain was built from TRBV5-1 and TRBJ1-1; the D segment could be TRBD1, given 5 matching bases. The TCR sequence derives from a woman aged 45 to 65 in good health and CMV-seropositive. CDR3 reads: CASGWADSMNTEAFF. The sequence in DNA is TGCGCCAGCGGTTGGGCCGACAGTATGAACACTGAAGCTTTCTTT.